These T cell receptor beta chains were read from a single sample in a study of blood T cell repertoires in COVID-19. Sequencing used immunoSEQ multiplex PCR; TCRdb keeps in-frame clones, though not all of them. The sample holds some 190,000 clones, roughly 85% seen once. The sequenced sample consisted of peripheral blood. The receptors come from a woman aged 80 or over with active or convalescent COVID-19. CDR3s include the opening cysteine and the closing phenylalanine or tryptophan. The D gene is left open where the match is weak. Clone size is not always given. Where it is, it says once, few, many or a class for expanded clones.

CDR3aa,CDR3nt,j_gene,d_gene,abundance,v_gene
CSVLPGQGAYEQYF,TGCAGCGTGCTTCCGGGACAGGGCGCCTACGAGCAGTACTTC,TRBJ2-7,TRBD1,once,TRBV29-1
CASSSEGTGVFYTF,TGTGCCAGTAGTAGCGAAGGGACAGGGGTCTTCTACACCTTC,TRBJ1-2,TRBD1,few,TRBV19
CASSPSRLAGGTNTGELFF,TGTGCCAGCAGCCCTAGCAGGCTAGCGGGAGGCACGAACACCGGGGAGCTGTTTTTT,TRBJ2-2,TRBD2,once,TRBV6-2/TRBV6-3
CASSLASSGGEQFF,TGCGCCAGCAGCTTGGCGAGTAGCGGGGGTGAGCAGTTCTTC,TRBJ2-1,TRBD2,NA,TRBV5-1
CASSFHKITGELFF,TGTGCCAGCAGTTTCCACAAGATCACCGGGGAGCTGTTTTTT,TRBJ2-2,NA,NA,TRBV27
CASRKDYNTEAFF,TGTGCCAGCAGAAAGGACTACAACACTGAAGCTTTCTTT,TRBJ1-1,NA,NA,TRBV2
CASSPTSMNTEAFF,TGTGCCAGCTCACCAACTAGTATGAACACTGAAGCTTTCTTT,TRBJ1-1,NA,NA,TRBV18
CASSQGQGAGELFF,TGCGCCAGCAGCCAAGGACAGGGCGCCGGGGAGCTGTTTTTT,TRBJ2-2,TRBD1,few,TRBV5-1
CASSLQGHTEAFF,TGTGCCAGCAGCTTACAGGGTCATACTGAAGCTTTCTTT,TRBJ1-1,NA,NA,TRBV7-3
CASSVASGGEQFF,TGTGCCAGCAGCGTAGCTAGCGGGGGGGAGCAGTTCTTC,TRBJ2-1,TRBD2,few,TRBV9
CAWSGGSRGHQETQYF,TGTGCCTGGTCCGGCGGGAGTCGGGGGCACCAAGAGACCCAGTACTTC,TRBJ2-5,NA,NA,TRBV30
CASSVRQGGGYTF,TGTGCCAGCAGCGTTCGACAGGGCGGTGGCTACACCTTC,TRBJ1-2,TRBD1,NA,TRBV7-2
CATSRPVANTEAFF,TGTGCCACCAGCAGGCCTGTAGCGAACACTGAAGCTTTCTTT,TRBJ1-1,NA,once,TRBV15
CTSSPVRQYNSGNTIYF,TGCACCAGCAGCCCGGTGCGACAGTATAACTCTGGAAACACCATATATTTT,TRBJ1-3,NA,NA,TRBV1
CASSLNRGTSGSRGLSGELFF,TGCGCCAGCAGCTTGAATAGAGGGACTAGCGGGAGCCGCGGGTTATCCGGGGAGCTGTTTTTT,TRBJ2-2,TRBD2,NA,TRBV5-1
CASSPLAGGPEETQYF,TGCGCCAGCAGCCCTCTAGCGGGAGGGCCTGAAGAGACCCAGTACTTC,TRBJ2-5,TRBD2,NA,TRBV5-1
CASSLPQGEFEETQYF,TGTGCCAGCAGCTTACCACAGGGCGAATTTGAGGAGACCCAGTACTTC,TRBJ2-5,NA,NA,TRBV7-9
CASSEAPAGIYGYTF,TGTGCCAGCAGTGAAGCGCCTGCAGGTATCTATGGCTACACCTTC,TRBJ1-2,NA,once,TRBV6-1
CASRLDGGPNEKLFF,TGTGCCAGCAGACTAGACGGGGGGCCTAATGAAAAACTGTTTTTT,TRBJ1-4,NA,NA,TRBV7-9
CASSPSGGGTGELFF,TGCGCCAGCAGCCCGTCGGGAGGCGGCACCGGGGAGCTGTTTTTT,TRBJ2-2,TRBD2,few,TRBV5-1
CASSELVRGNTEAFF,TGTGCCAGCAGTGAACTCGTCCGGGGGAACACTGAAGCTTTCTTT,TRBJ1-1,NA,NA,TRBV6-1
CASSAPAGAGAKNIQYF,TGTGCCAGTAGTGCTCCTGCGGGGGCTGGGGCCAAAAACATTCAGTACTTC,TRBJ2-4,NA,NA,TRBV19
CASSVSGRANEQFF,TGTGCCAGTAGTGTTAGCGGGAGGGCCAATGAGCAGTTCTTC,TRBJ2-1,TRBD2,NA,TRBV19
CASSLDGSSYNEQFF,TGTGCTAGCAGCTTAGACGGGAGCTCCTACAATGAGCAGTTCTTC,TRBJ2-1,NA,few,TRBV7-7